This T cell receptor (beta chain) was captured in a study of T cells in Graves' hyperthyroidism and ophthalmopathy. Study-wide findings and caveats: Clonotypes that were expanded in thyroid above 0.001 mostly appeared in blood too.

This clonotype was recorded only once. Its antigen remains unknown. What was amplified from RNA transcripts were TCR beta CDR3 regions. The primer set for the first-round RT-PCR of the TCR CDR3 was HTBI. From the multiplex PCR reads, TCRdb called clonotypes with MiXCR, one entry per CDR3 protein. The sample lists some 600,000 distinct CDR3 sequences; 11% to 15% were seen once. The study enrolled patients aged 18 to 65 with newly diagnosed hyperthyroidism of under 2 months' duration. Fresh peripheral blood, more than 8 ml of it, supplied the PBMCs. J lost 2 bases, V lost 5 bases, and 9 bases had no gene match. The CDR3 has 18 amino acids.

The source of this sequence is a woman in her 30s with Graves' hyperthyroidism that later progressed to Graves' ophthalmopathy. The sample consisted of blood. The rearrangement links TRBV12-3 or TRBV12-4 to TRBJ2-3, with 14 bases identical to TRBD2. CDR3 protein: CASSPGTSGRRNTDTQYF. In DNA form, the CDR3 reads TGTGCCAGCAGTCCCGGGACTAGCGGGAGAAGGAACACAGATACGCAGTATTTT.